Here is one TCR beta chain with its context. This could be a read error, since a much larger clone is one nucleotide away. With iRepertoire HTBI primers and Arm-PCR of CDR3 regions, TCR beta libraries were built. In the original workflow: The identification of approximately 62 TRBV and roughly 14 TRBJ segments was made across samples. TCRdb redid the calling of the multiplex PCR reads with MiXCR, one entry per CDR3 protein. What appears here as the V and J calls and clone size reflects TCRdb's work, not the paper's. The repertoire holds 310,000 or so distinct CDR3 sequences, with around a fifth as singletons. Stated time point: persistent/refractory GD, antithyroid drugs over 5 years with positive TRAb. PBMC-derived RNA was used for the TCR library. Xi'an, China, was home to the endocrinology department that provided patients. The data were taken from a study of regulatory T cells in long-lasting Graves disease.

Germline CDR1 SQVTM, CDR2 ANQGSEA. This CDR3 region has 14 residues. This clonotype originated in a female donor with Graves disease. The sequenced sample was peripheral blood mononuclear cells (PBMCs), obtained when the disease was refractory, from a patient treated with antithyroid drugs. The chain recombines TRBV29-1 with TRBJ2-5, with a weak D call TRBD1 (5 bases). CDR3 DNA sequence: TGCAGCGTTGAAGGGCCAGGGTCACAAGAGGCCCAGTACTTC. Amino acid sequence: CSVEGPGSQEAQYF.